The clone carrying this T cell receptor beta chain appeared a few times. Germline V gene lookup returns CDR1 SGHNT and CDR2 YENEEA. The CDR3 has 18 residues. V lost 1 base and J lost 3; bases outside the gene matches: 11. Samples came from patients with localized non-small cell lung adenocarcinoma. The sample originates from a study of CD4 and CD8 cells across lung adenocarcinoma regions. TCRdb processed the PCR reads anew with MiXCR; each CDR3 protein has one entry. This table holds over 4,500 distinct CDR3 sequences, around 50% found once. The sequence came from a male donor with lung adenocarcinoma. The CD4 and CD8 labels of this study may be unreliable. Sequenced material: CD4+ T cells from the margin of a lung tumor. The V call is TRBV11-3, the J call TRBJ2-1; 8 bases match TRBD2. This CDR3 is CASSLGVPGLELYNEQFF. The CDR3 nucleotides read TGTGCCAGCAGCTTAGGGGTACCGGGACTAGAACTCTACAATGAGCAGTTCTTC.